This TCR beta chain was profiled in a study of blood T cell repertoires in COVID-19. The repertoire was sequenced with immunoSEQ multiplex PCR; TCRdb's copy has only in-frame clones and lacks some. The table includes 200,000 to 250,000 clones, 80% to 90% detected once. This receptor was taken from a man aged 50 to 60 who had been exposed to COVID-19. Source material: PBMCs or T cells enriched from blood (not recorded which).

CDR3 DNA: TGTGCCAGCAGCCCACGGGACAGAACCTACGAGCAGTACGTC. Its protein is CASSPRDRTYEQYV. The chain links TRBV11-1 to TRBJ2-7; 7 bases line up with TRBD1. Trimming cost V 5 bases and J 2 bases; bases outside gene matches: 6. Germline CDR1 and CDR2: SGHAT and FQDESV (reference sequence). The CDR3 has 14 amino acids.